Detailed here is one T cell receptor (beta chain). The CDR3 spans 15 residues. Trimming left V 2 bases short and J 2 bases short, with 11 bases between. The V gene's germline CDR1 is ENHRY and CDR2 SYGVKD. This sample was included in a study of blood T cell repertoires in COVID-19. Study-wide background: Collection of acute and convalescent COVID-19 samples took place in the United States, Italy and Spain. PBMCs, B-cell-depleted T cells, or T cells provided the cDNA or gDNA that made up the material.

Authors' analysis steps: Amplification from reference gene primers served as the basis for estimated nucleated cell counts. Method: immunoSEQ multiplex PCR; TCRdb's copy keeps in-frame clones and lacks some. Clone size and the V and J calls come from that table; the DNA yielded D and trimming. In the table there are about 290,000 clones, more than 85% of which are singletons. The source material was peripheral blood. The chain recombines TRBV10-3 with TRBJ2-3, with TRBD1 as a possible D gene (5 bases). This sequence was found in a man in his forties with acute or convalescent COVID-19. The CDR3 coding sequence is TGTGCCATCAGTGAGCCGGAAGGGGCCACAGATACGCAGTATTTT. It yields the protein CAISEPEGATDTQYF.